What follows is one TCR beta chain and its context. Its antigen is unknown. When sampled, the donors appeared nominally healthy, though they likely had unrecorded immune exposures. This record belongs to a study of cytomegalovirus exposure and HLA in healthy donors. Across the whole study: Prior work identified under 130 million unique TCR beta sequences in roughly 190 million T cells. Findings and caveats of the study: Later analysis suggested most CMV-associated TCR beta chains were HLA-restricted. It was only CMV serostatus that was available as immune exposure information.

PCR primers comprised 60 Vbeta and 13 Jbeta primers. The repertoire was sequenced with immunoSEQ multiplex PCR; TCRdb's copy has only in-frame clones and lacks some. This sample yields 150,000 to 200,000 clones, of which around nine tenths are seen a single time; approximately 2% belongs to the top ten. With V trimmed by 5 bases and J by 8 bases, 11 bases remained unmatched. The CDR3 is 14 amino acids. Germline V gene data show CDR1 as GTSNPN and CDR2 as SVGIG (reference sequence). The V and J genes are TRBV30 and TRBJ2-1; 8 nucleotides align to TRBD1. The receptor was derived from a woman aged 18-29 years in good health and CMV-seronegative. Sequencing used PBMCs. CDR3 sequence reads: CAWDFGQGVYEQFF. The CDR3 coding sequence is TGTGCCTGGGACTTCGGACAGGGTGTCTATGAGCAGTTCTTC.